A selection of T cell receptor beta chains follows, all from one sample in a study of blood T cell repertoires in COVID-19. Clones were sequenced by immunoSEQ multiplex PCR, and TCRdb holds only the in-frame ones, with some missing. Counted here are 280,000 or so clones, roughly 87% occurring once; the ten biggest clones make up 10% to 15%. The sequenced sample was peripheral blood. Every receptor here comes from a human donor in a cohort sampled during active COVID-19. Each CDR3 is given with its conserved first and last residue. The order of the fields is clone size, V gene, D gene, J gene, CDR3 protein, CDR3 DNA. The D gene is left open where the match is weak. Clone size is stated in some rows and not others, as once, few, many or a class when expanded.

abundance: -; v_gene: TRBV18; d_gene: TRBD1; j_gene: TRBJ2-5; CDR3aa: CASSHGTGETQYF; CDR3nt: TGTGCCAGCTCACACGGGACAGGAGAGACCCAGTACTTC
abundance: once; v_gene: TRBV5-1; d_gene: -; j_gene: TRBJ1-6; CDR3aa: CASSRVEQSNSPLHF; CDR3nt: TGCGCCAGCAGCCGCGTCGAACAGTCTAATTCACCCCTCCACTTT
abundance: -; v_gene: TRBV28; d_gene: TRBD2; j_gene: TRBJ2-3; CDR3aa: CASTSGGGTDTQYF; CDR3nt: TGTGCCAGCACGTCGGGGGGTGGCACAGATACGCAGTATTTT
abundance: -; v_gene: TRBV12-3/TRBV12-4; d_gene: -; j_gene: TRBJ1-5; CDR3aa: CASSTPLGQPQHF; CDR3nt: TGTGCCAGCAGCACCCCGCTCGGGCAGCCCCAGCATTTT
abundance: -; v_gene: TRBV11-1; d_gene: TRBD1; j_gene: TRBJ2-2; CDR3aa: CASSRTGDTGELFF; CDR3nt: TGTGCCAGCAGCCGGACAGGCGACACCGGGGAGCTGTTTTTT
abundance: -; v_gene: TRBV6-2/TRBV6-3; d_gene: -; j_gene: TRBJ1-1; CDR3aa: CASSAPRTRRSTEAFF; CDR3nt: TGTGCCAGCAGTGCCCCACGGACTCGCAGGAGCACTGAAGCTTTCTTT
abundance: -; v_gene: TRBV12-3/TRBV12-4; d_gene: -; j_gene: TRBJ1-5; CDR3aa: CASSLGTDQPQHF; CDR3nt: TGTGCCAGCAGTTTGGGCACCGATCAGCCCCAGCATTTT
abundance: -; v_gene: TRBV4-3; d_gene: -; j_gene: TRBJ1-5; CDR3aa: CASSQDRGWPQHF; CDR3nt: TGCGCCAGCAGCCAAGATCGGGGTTGGCCCCAGCATTTT
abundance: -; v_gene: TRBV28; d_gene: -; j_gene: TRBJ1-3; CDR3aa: CASSFFGFNSGNTIYF; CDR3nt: TGTGCCAGCAGTTTCTTCGGTTTTAACTCTGGAAACACCATATATTTT
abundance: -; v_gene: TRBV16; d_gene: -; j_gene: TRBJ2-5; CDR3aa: CASSQATSDVGETQYF; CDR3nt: TGTGCCAGCAGCCAGGCCACTAGTGATGTTGGAGAGACCCAGTACTTC
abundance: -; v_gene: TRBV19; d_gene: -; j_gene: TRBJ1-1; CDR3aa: CASRAQGMNTEAFF; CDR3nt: TGTGCCAGTAGGGCACAGGGAATGAACACTGAAGCTTTCTTT
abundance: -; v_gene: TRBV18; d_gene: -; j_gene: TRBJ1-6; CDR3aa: CASSPLYTNLVDSPLHF; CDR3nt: TGTGCCAGCTCACCCTTATATACTAATCTAGTGGATTCACCCCTCCACTTT
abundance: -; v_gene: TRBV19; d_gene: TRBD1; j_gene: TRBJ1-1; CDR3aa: CASSIAHQGAGSEAFF; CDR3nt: TGTGCCAGTAGTATAGCCCACCAGGGGGCTGGGAGTGAAGCTTTCTTT
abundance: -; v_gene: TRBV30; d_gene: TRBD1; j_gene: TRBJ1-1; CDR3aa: CAWDRGSGMNTEAFF; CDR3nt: TGTGCCTGGGACAGGGGGTCCGGTATGAACACTGAAGCTTTCTTT
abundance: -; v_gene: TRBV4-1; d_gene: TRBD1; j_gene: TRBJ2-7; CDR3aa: CASSHPGQGTYEQYF; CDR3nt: TGCGCCAGCAGCCACCCGGGACAGGGTACCTACGAGCAGTACTTC
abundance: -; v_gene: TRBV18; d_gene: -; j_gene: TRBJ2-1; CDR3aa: CASSPLNEQFF; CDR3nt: TGTGCCAGCTCACCTCTAAATGAGCAGTTCTTC
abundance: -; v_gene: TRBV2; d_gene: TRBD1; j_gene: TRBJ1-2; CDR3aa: CASSYRSGTGGYTF; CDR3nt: TGTGCCAGCAGTTACCGCTCCGGGACAGGTGGCTACACCTTC
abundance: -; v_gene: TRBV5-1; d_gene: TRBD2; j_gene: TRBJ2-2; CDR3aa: CASSLGLAGTGELFF; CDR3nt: TGCGCCAGCAGCTTGGGACTAGCGGGAACCGGGGAGCTGTTTTTT
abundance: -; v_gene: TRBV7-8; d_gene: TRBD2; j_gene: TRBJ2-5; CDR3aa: CASSPGRLAGGRETQYF; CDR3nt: TGTGCCAGCAGCCCCGGGAGGCTAGCGGGTGGTAGAGAGACCCAGTACTTC
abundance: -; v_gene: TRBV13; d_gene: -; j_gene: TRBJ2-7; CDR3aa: CASSLGHGGSYEQYF; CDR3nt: TGTGCCAGCAGCTTAGGCCATGGCGGCTCCTACGAGCAGTACTTC
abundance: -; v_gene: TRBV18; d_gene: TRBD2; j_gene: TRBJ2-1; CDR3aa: CASSPSEGLAGGYEQFF; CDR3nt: TGTGCCAGCTCACCATCTGAGGGACTAGCGGGAGGGTATGAGCAGTTCTTC
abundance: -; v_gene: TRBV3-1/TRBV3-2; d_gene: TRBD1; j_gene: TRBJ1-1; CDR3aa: CASSKDRGEAFF; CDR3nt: TGTGCCAGCAGCAAGGACAGGGGTGAAGCTTTCTTT
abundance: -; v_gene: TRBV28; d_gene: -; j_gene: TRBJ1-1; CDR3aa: CASSSLLMNTEAFF; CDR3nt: TGTGCCAGCAGTTCCCTCTTAATGAACACTGAAGCTTTCTTT
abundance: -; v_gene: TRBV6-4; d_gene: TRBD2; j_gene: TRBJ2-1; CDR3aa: CATAPGTSGEPTYNEQFF; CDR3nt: TGTGCCACGGCCCCCGGGACTAGCGGGGAACCGACCTACAATGAGCAGTTCTTC
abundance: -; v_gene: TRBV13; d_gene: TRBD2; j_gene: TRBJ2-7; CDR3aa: CASSPRTSGYEQYF; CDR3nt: TGTGCCAGCAGCCCCCGGACTAGCGGGTACGAGCAGTACTTC
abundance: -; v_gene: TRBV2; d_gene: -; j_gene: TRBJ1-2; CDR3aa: CASSEDPRDYTF; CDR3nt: TGTGCCAGCAGTGAAGATCCTCGCGACTACACCTTC
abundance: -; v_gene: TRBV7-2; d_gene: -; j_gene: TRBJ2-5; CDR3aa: CASSPRWAGGGGETQYF; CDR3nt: TGTGCCAGCAGCCCTCGATGGGCCGGGGGAGGTGGGGAGACCCAGTACTTC
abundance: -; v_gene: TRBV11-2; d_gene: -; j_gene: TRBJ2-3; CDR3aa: CASSFVGSADTQYF; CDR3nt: TGTGCCAGCAGCTTTGTTGGGAGTGCAGATACGCAGTATTTT
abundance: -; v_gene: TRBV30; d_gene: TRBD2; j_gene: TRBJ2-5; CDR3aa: CAWSKGLGGETQYF; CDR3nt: TGTGCCTGGAGTAAGGGACTAGGGGGGGAGACCCAGTACTTC
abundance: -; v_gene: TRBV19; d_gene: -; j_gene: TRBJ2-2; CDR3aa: CASSMIRNTGELFF; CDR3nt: TGTGCCAGTAGTATGATCAGGAACACCGGGGAGCTGTTTTTT
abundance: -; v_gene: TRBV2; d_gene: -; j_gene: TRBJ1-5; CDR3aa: CASRGGPTNQPQHF; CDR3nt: TGTGCCAGCAGAGGGGGACCGACAAATCAGCCCCAGCATTTT
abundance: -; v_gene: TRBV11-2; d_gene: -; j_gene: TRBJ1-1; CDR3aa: CASSQTGGGAFF; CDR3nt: TGTGCCAGCAGTCAGACTGGGGGAGGGGCTTTCTTT